Here is one TCR beta chain with its context. Per the study methods: Counts of nucleated cells, estimated from reference gene primer amplification, were obtained. Method: immunoSEQ multiplex PCR; TCRdb's copy keeps in-frame clones and lacks some. V, J and clone size derive from that table, while D and trimming were established from the DNA sequence. The sample has some 18,000 clones, roughly 93% seen once; the top ten hold around 15%. These data are taken from a study of blood T cell repertoires in COVID-19. Study as a whole: The United States, Italy and Spain supplied acute and convalescent COVID-19 samples. The cDNA or gDNA used as material had been derived from T cells, B-cell-depleted T cells, or PBMCs.

Germline V lookup: CDR1 MNHEY, CDR2 SVGEGT. V dropped 0 bases and J dropped 11 bases, with 17 bases sitting between them. CDR3 size: 15 residues. Specimen: peripheral blood. The TCR was taken from a human donor in a cohort sampled during active COVID-19. The chain employs TRBV6-2 or TRBV6-3 and TRBJ1-5, with D possibly being TRBD1 (6 bases). CDR3 region: CASSYSGPRGMAQHF. CDR3 nucleotides: TGTGCCAGCAGTTACTCAGGACCCAGGGGTATGGCCCAGCATTTT.